A single sample is the source of the 10 T cell receptor beta chains below, sequenced in a study of blood T cell repertoires in COVID-19. Only in-frame clones appear in the TCRdb table, and some are missing; sequencing was by immunoSEQ multiplex PCR. Here the sample spans about 200,000 clones, 70% to 90% being singletons. Input material: peripheral blood. Receptors were obtained from a man in his forties with acute or convalescent COVID-19.

The chain is built from TRBV7-2 and TRBJ2-1; weak D call: TRBD1 (6 bases). The V and J ends lost 1 base and 5 bases respectively, with 12 bases between them. The CDR3 totals 15 residues. The germline gives CDR1 SGHTA, CDR2 FQGNSA. CDR3 sequence (DNA): TGTGCCAGCAGCTTAGGGGGCAGGGGCGACAATGAGCAGTTCTTC. Its translation: CASSLGGRGDNEQFF.

The chain combines TRBV6-6 with TRBJ2-3; tentative D call: TRBD1 (7 bases). Trimming removed 6 bases at V and 5 bases at J, with 18 bases between. CDR1 and CDR2 (germline): MNHNY, SVGAGI (reference sequence). This CDR3 is 15 amino acids long. The CDR3 DNA sequence: TGTGCCAGCAGGGGGATGGAGGGGGCTAAAGATACGCAGTATTTT. Amino acid sequence: CASRGMEGAKDTQYF.

This sequence joins TRBV11-2 and TRBJ2-2, with 14 nucleotides matching TRBD2. Germline assignment: CDR1 SGHAT and CDR2 FQNNGV. V lost 4 bases, J lost 5 bases, and 3 bases stayed unmatched. CDR3 length equals 16 residues. The CDR3 bases are TGTGCCAGCAGCTCCCGGACTAGCGGGGGGACCGGGGAGCTGTTTTTT. Residues: CASSSRTSGGTGELFF.

The V and J genes are TRBV28 and TRBJ1-5, with 9 positions matching TRBD1. V dropped 5 bases and J dropped 6; count of bases not matched to a gene: 5. Germline lookup yields CDR1 MDHEN and CDR2 SYDVKM. The CDR3 spans 14 residues. CDR3 in amino acids: CASSPIQGAQPQHF. In DNA, the CDR3 is TGTGCCAGCAGTCCGATACAGGGGGCTCAGCCCCAGCATTTT.

The gene calls are TRBV4-1 and TRBJ1-3; no clear D. The germline V gene encodes CDR1 MGHRA and CDR2 YSYEKL. The germline V and J ends were trimmed by 4 bases and 8 bases, with 12 bases remaining between them. The CDR3 has 13 amino acids. The CDR3 sequence is CASSLFREDTIYF. The CDR3 coding sequence is TGCGCCAGCAGCCTTTTTCGGGAGGACACCATATATTTT.

V is TRBV20-1 and J is TRBJ1-1, with D unresolved. V dropped 3 bases and J dropped 2 bases, with 7 bases sitting between them. The CDR3 runs to 12 residues. The germline V gene encodes CDR1 DFQATT and CDR2 SNEGSKA (reference sequence). The CDR3 nucleotides are TGCAGTGCTAGTCCAGTAAACACTGAAGCTTTCTTT. Residues: CSASPVNTEAFF.

V and J are TRBV28 and TRBJ2-7; possibly TRBD2 for D (6 bases). This CDR3 comprises 15 residues. Looked up from germline, CDR1 is MDHEN and CDR2 is SYDVKM. Trimming cost V 5 bases and J 3 bases, with 17 bases left between them. CDR3 sequence reads: CASSPPGGMVYEQYF. Here the CDR3 DNA reads TGTGCCAGCAGTCCCCCAGGCGGGATGGTCTACGAGCAGTACTTC.

The chain has TRBV6-1 and TRBJ1-6; D might be TRBD1 (5 bases). CDR1 and CDR2 (germline): MNHNS, SASEGT. Trimming took 2 bases from V and 7 from J, leaving 12 bases between them. This CDR3 is 15 amino acids long. The CDR3 is CASSEKVRQNSPLHF. In nucleotides, the CDR3 is TGTGCCAGCAGTGAAAAAGTGAGACAGAATTCACCCCTCCACTTT.

This clone has just one count. This chain links TRBV19 with TRBJ2-7, with D uncertain. The CDR3 runs 14 residues. Germline V gene data show CDR1 as LNHDA and CDR2 as SQIVND (reference sequence). The ends were cut back, 1 base at V and 0 bases at J, with 7 bases in the middle. CDR3 in amino acids: CASSIGYSSYEQYF. CDR3 DNA sequence: TGTGCCAGTAGTATAGGGTACAGCTCCTACGAGCAGTACTTC.

The chain joins TRBV6-1 to TRBJ1-5, with 7 bases identical to TRBD1. V lost 3 bases and J lost 0; bases outside the gene matches: 11. Germline CDR1 MNHNS, CDR2 SASEGT. There are 18 residues in the CDR3. This CDR3 reads CASSENPPDRFSNQPQHF. DNA of the CDR3: TGTGCCAGCAGTGAGAACCCCCCGGACAGGTTTAGCAATCAGCCCCAGCATTTT.